This T cell receptor beta chain was identified during a study of T cells in Graves' hyperthyroidism and ophthalmopathy. This clonotype appeared a few times. The germline CDR1 and CDR2 sequences are DFQATT and SNEGSKA (reference sequence). V dropped 2 bases and J dropped 2 bases, with 16 bases sitting between them. CDR3 length equals 15 residues. It was RNA transcripts that yielded the amplified TCR beta CDR3 regions. First-round RT-PCR with HTBI primers amplified the TCR CDR3 region. TCRdb passed the multiplex PCR reads through MiXCR, listing each CDR3 protein once. The repertoire consists of nearly 750,000 distinct CDR3 sequences, with approximately 36% occurring once and the leading ten covering around 32%.

V and J are TRBV20-1 and TRBJ2-7, with a possible D match to TRBD1 (8 bases). The sequenced material came from blood. The receptor was isolated from a woman in her 40s with Graves' hyperthyroidism. CDR3 nucleotides: TGCAGTGCTAGATCGAGAACAGGGGGGGCCTACGAGCAGTACTTC. This encodes CSARSRTGGAYEQYF.